This T cell receptor beta chain was found in a study of blood T cell repertoires in COVID-19. Here immunoSEQ multiplex PCR was the method, and the copy in TCRdb shows in-frame clones only, minus some. This sample has about 230,000 clones, with over 85% found just once. Germline CDR1 reads SNHLY; CDR2 reads FYNNEI. The CDR3 covers 12 residues. The germline V and J ends were trimmed by 7 bases and 4 bases, with 11 bases remaining between them. Points on this clone: Additional DNA sequences in this sample encode the identical CDR3.

The chain carries TRBV2 and TRBJ2-7; perhaps TRBD1 as D (6 bases). Sequenced input: PBMCs or T cells enriched from blood (not recorded which). This sequence originates from a woman aged 30 to 39 with acute COVID-19. The CDR3 reads CASTYRVYEQYF. The CDR3 region has the DNA TGTGCCAGCACTTACAGGGTGTACGAGCAGTACTTC.